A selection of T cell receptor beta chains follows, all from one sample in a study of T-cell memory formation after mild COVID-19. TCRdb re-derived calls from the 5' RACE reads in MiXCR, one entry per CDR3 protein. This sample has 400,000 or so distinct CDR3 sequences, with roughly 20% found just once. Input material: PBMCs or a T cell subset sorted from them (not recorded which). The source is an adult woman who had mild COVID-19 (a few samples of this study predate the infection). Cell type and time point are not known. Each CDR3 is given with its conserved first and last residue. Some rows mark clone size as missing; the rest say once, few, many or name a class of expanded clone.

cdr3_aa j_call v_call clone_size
CASSRLTGGEAFF TRBJ1-1 TRBV11-3 few
CASVGGYSYEQYF TRBJ2-7 TRBV2 few
CSARAGLAGGFTGELFF TRBJ2-2 TRBV20-1 few
CSATGLAGDLEQFF TRBJ2-1 TRBV29-1 -
CASSYSRKGDTQYF TRBJ2-3 TRBV6-5 -
CASSELSGVGEKLFF TRBJ1-4 TRBV25-1 few
CASSLSTGLHYGYTF TRBJ1-2 TRBV5-6 -
CASSQEERSGSGTDTQYF TRBJ2-3 TRBV4-2 few
CASSSTWTGTGTVYEQYF TRBJ2-7 TRBV27 few
CASSPGTGGNTEAFF TRBJ1-1 TRBV7-9 few
CSARLLQRGSIRYNEQFF TRBJ2-1 TRBV20-1 -
CASSGQGRDTQYF TRBJ2-3 TRBV2 -
CASSVDPGQNYGYTF TRBJ1-2 TRBV9 few
CASSPPQPTNEKLFF TRBJ1-4 TRBV18 -
CASSLEGTGRTGELFF TRBJ2-2 TRBV5-1 -
CASSQSRFSYEQYF TRBJ2-7 TRBV4-3 few
CASSSVLGTQYF TRBJ2-3 TRBV7-9 once
CASRLDGAYEQYF TRBJ2-7 TRBV6-6 -
CASSSRLASPDTQYF TRBJ2-3 TRBV4-1 few
CASSQEGQGINQPQHF TRBJ1-5 TRBV4-1 -
CASSEGGITETQYF TRBJ2-5 TRBV10-2 -
CASSLFQVDNIQYF TRBJ2-4 TRBV5-4 -
CASSYLSAGEQFF TRBJ2-1 TRBV6-2/TRBV6-3 -
CASSFVGGQYEQYF TRBJ2-7 TRBV6-5 -
CASSPRTSGRADYNEQFF TRBJ2-1 TRBV7-9 -
CSARGVDNQPQHF TRBJ1-5 TRBV20-1 few
CASSSYRGGSGDTQYF TRBJ2-3 TRBV7-3 few
CASILLAGSTDTQYF TRBJ2-3 TRBV27 -
CSARILLAGVFGETQYF TRBJ2-5 TRBV20-1 -
CASSLGPLDTQYF TRBJ2-3 TRBV5-1 few
CASSLDRSSTDTQYF TRBJ2-3 TRBV7-2 few
CASSASGSTAKNIQYF TRBJ2-4 TRBV6-2/TRBV6-3 few
CASSLGTRVSSGANVLTF TRBJ2-6 TRBV5-1 -
CASSLAGQNNQPQHF TRBJ1-5 TRBV5-1 -
CASSPDLWATDTQCF TRBJ2-3 TRBV6-5 few
CASRRGLAGGNEQFF TRBJ2-1 TRBV7-9 few
CASSQVDSHRTPLHF TRBJ1-6 TRBV3-1 -
CASSDRHPSGELFF TRBJ2-2 TRBV9 -
CASSDRGRSEAFF TRBJ1-1 TRBV6-5 few
CATSDSKGSGGPGANVLTF TRBJ2-6 TRBV24-1 few
CSVMKGQGGTEAFF TRBJ1-1 TRBV29-1 -
CASSLVPGRSHGEQFF TRBJ2-1 TRBV5-5 few
CASSQGGISYEQYF TRBJ2-7 TRBV4-3 -
CATSETSKETQYF TRBJ2-5 TRBV15 few
CATSRRRDTGELFF TRBJ2-2 TRBV15 few
CASSYRGGLAENLNEQFF TRBJ2-1 TRBV7-9 -
CASTPSGTGRNQPQHF TRBJ1-5 TRBV27 -
CASSQATSPGRLYEQYF TRBJ2-7 TRBV4-1 few
CASSEGQDPDTQYF TRBJ2-3 TRBV25-1 once
CASSLAGQGVYNEQFF TRBJ2-1 TRBV7-2 -
CASSQDPPSQANEKLFF TRBJ1-4 TRBV4-3 few
CASRGTGNTGELFF TRBJ2-2 TRBV7-2 many
CASSLLPKLDLAKNIQYF TRBJ2-4 TRBV7-2 many
CASSAGHSSGNQPQHF TRBJ1-5 TRBV19 few
CASSFPGGSYEQYF TRBJ2-7 TRBV5-1 many
CASSSTGGLVYEQYF TRBJ2-7 TRBV28 few
CAISEQGARREPQHF TRBJ1-5 TRBV10-3 once
CASSLLDRYGYTF TRBJ1-2 TRBV11-2 -